A single sample is the source of the 25 T cell receptor beta chains below, sequenced in a study of blood T cell repertoires in COVID-19. TCRdb keeps only in-frame clones here, not all; method: immunoSEQ multiplex PCR. The sample consists of 20,000 or so clones, roughly 90% of them appearing once. The sample comprised peripheral blood. Receptor source: a human donor in a cohort sampled during active COVID-19.

This clone was seen only once. This chain uses TRBV18 with TRBJ1-2, with 11 bases fitting TRBD1. Looked up from germline, CDR1 is KGHSH and CDR2 is LQKENI. The ends lost 2 bases at V and 7 bases at J; junction bases unmatched: 3. CDR3 length: 14 residues. DNA for the CDR3: TGTGCCAGCTCACCAGAGGACAGGGGGCCTGGCTACACCTTC. This translates into CASSPEDRGPGYTF.

The chain recombines TRBV11-2 with TRBJ2-1; D ambiguous. The germline gives CDR1 SGHAT, CDR2 FQNNGV. This CDR3 is built from 14 residues. V was trimmed by 3 bases and J by 0 bases, leaving 6 bases between them. The CDR3 nucleotides are TGTGCCAGCAGCTTTGCGTACTCCTACAATGAGCAGTTCTTC. Translating it yields CASSFAYSYNEQFF.

The CDR3: CASSLPGLGGTGELFF. CDR3 nucleotide sequence: TGCGCCAGCAGCTTACCGGGACTAGGAGGTACCGGGGAGCTGTTTTTT. The genes are TRBV5-1 and TRBJ2-2; 8 nucleotides align to TRBD2. CDR3 size: 16 residues. The V and J ends lost 2 bases and 5 bases, in that order; junction bases with no gene match: 8. Germline CDR1 SGHRS, CDR2 YFSETQ.

The V and J genes are TRBV5-1 and TRBJ2-3, with D maybe TRBD2 (6 bases). Trimming pared 5 bases from V and 0 bases from J, leaving 7 bases between. The CDR3 runs to 13 residues. The V gene's germline CDR1 is SGHRS and CDR2 YFSETQ. The CDR3 region has the DNA TGCGCCAGCAGAGGGAGGAGCACAGATACGCAGTATTTT. This sequence encodes CASRGRSTDTQYF.

The chain is built from TRBV6-4 and TRBJ2-1; 7 nucleotides align to TRBD2. This CDR3 comprises 16 residues. Germline-derived CDR1 and CDR2 are MRHNA and SNTAGT. After removal of 4 bases from V and 0 bases from J, the junction contained 6 bases not matched to a gene. The CDR3 sequence is CASSASGASSYNEQFF. In DNA, the CDR3 is TGTGCCAGCAGTGCCAGCGGGGCCAGCTCCTACAATGAGCAGTTCTTC.

This chain links TRBV12-3 or TRBV12-4 with TRBJ2-2; a possible D gene is TRBD2 (5 bases). CDR3 length: 13 residues. Trimming removed 2 bases from V and 5 bases from J, with 6 bases in between. The CDR3 protein is CASSLTGTGELFF. The CDR3 DNA follows: TGTGCCAGCAGTTTAACGGGGACCGGGGAGCTGTTTTTT.

This chain joins TRBV5-4 and TRBJ1-2, with TRBD1 identical over 8 bases. From germline, CDR1 is SGHNT and CDR2 YYREEE (reference sequence). Trimming at V came to 4 bases and at J to 7 bases, leaving 6 bases not matched to a gene. The CDR3 is 13 residues long. The CDR3 protein is CASSSSGTGGYTF. CDR3 sequence (DNA): TGTGCCAGCAGCAGCTCCGGGACAGGTGGCTACACCTTC.

The J gene is TRBJ2-7, the V gene TRBV28; D possibly corresponds to TRBD2 (5 bases). This CDR3 contains 15 residues. Trimming stripped 6 bases from V and 3 bases from J, with 18 bases between. The V gene's germline CDR1 is MDHEN and CDR2 SYDVKM. CDR3 sequence: CASSPRVAHNYEQYF. The CDR3 DNA reads TGTGCCAGCAGCCCTCGGGTAGCGCACAACTACGAGCAGTACTTC.

A single count supports this clone. The chain joins TRBV2 to TRBJ2-2; no reliable D call. With 4 bases removed from V and 1 base from J, the gap between germline ends came to 7 bases. This CDR3 has 14 amino acids. Germline V gives CDR1 SNHLY, CDR2 FYNNEI. The DNA of the CDR3 is TGTGCCAGCAGTGGATCACAGAACACCGGGGAGCTGTTTTTT. Amino acid sequence: CASSGSQNTGELFF. The full variable domain, its missing parts supplied by reference TRBV2 and TRBJ2-2, is EPEVTQTPSHQVTQMGQEVILRCVPISNHLYFYWYRQILGQKVEFLVSFYNNEISEKSEIFDDQFSVERPDGSNFTLKIRSTKLEDSAMYFCASSGSQNTGELFFGEGSRLTVL.

This chain links TRBV12-3 or TRBV12-4 with TRBJ2-5; weak D call: TRBD2 (6 bases). The CDR3 is made up of 13 amino acids. V was shortened by 6 bases and J by 7 bases, with 15 bases between the two germline ends. As DNA, the CDR3 is TGTGCCAGCAGCCCCCCGGGGGTTCGGACCCAGTACTTC. Amino acids: CASSPPGVRTQYF.

V usage is TRBV11-2 and J usage is TRBJ2-3, with TRBD1 matching over 7 bases. Trimming took 5 bases from V and 3 from J; bases not matched to a gene: 8. CDR1 is SGHAT and CDR2 is FQNNGV in the germline V gene. The CDR3 has 15 amino acids. In DNA form, the CDR3 reads TGTGCCAGCAGCCTCCTTACAGGGGTGACAGATACGCAGTATTTT. Encoded protein: CASSLLTGVTDTQYF.

In its sample, this clone was seen once. V and J are TRBV6-5 and TRBJ1-1, with D maybe TRBD1 (6 bases). Germline values: CDR1 MNHEY, CDR2 SVGAGI. The V gene lost 7 bases and the J gene lost 5 bases, with 14 bases spanning the gap. This CDR3 comprises 13 residues. The CDR3 protein is CASNPIQGTEAFF. The CDR3 bases are TGTGCCAGCAACCCAATCCAGGGGACTGAAGCTTTCTTT.

The V gene is TRBV6-5, the J gene TRBJ1-3; 9 positions agree with TRBD1. V gave up 4 bases and J gave up 2 bases; unmatched junction bases: 3. Germline lookup yields CDR1 MNHEY and CDR2 SVGAGI. This CDR3 region has 15 residues. The CDR3 region has the DNA TGTGCCAGCAGTTTGGGGACAGGGCCTGGAAACACCATATATTTT. It encodes CASSLGTGPGNTIYF.

The CDR3 reads CASSQEASTEGYTF. Here the CDR3 DNA reads TGTGCCAGCAGCCAAGAAGCCTCAACCGAAGGCTACACCTTC. V gene TRBV3-1 (or the pseudogene TRBV3-2) combines with J gene TRBJ1-2, with unresolved D. Germline-derived CDR1 and CDR2 are LGHDT and YNNKEL (reference sequence). V dropped 0 bases and J dropped 8 bases, with 13 bases sitting between them. The CDR3 contains 14 residues.

This clone was seen a handful of times. This chain joins TRBV5-6 and TRBJ2-7; D possibly corresponds to TRBD2 (7 bases). In germline, CDR1 is SGHDT, CDR2 YYEEEE. CDR3 length: 13 residues. The V and J ends lost 6 bases and 9 bases respectively, with 19 bases between them. The chain's CDR3 is CASTLEGVAGQYF. The CDR3 DNA is TGTGCCAGCACACTCGAGGGGGTAGCGGGGCAGTACTTC.

The chain's CDR3 is CASSLDRPLALTYNEQFF. CDR3 coding DNA: TGTGCCAGCAGCTTAGACAGACCACTAGCGTTAACCTACAATGAGCAGTTCTTC. The chain combines TRBV11-2 with TRBJ2-1; TRBD2 matches 7 bases. The CDR3 extends over 18 amino acids. Germline-derived CDR1 and CDR2 are SGHAT and FQNNGV. The V segment lost 0 bases and the J segment 2 bases; nucleotides outside the gene matches: 10. The whole variable domain, filled in from reference TRBV11-2 and TRBJ2-1, reads EAGVAQSPRYKIIEKRQSVAFWCNPISGHATLYWYQQILGQGPKLLIQFQNNGVVDDSQLPKDRFSAERLKGVDSTLKIQPAKLEDSAVYLCASSLDRPLALTYNEQFFGPGTRLTVL.

This rearrangement joins TRBV3-1 (or the pseudogene TRBV3-2) to TRBJ2-7, with 9 nucleotides matching TRBD2. Germline assignment: CDR1 LGHDT and CDR2 YNNKEL (reference sequence). The CDR3 covers 16 residues. The ends lost 1 base at V and 6 bases at J; junction bases unmatched: 10. CDR3 nucleotides: TGTGCCAGCAGCCAAGGCGTTTCAGCGGGAGGAAGCGAGCAGTACTTC. Encoded protein: CASSQGVSAGGSEQYF.

The genes are TRBV28 and TRBJ1-6, with D possibly being TRBD1 (5 bases). In germline, CDR1 is MDHEN, CDR2 SYDVKM. The CDR3 loop spans 14 amino acids. Trimming took 3 bases from V and 7 from J, leaving 10 bases between them. For the CDR3, the DNA is TGTGCCAGCAGTTTTCAGGGAGGCAATTCACCCCTCCACTTT. This gives the protein CASSFQGGNSPLHF.

This clone was counted a few times. V is TRBV7-9 and J is TRBJ2-3; TRBD2 agrees at 14 bases. Germline V gene data show CDR1 as SEHNR and CDR2 as FQNEAQ (reference sequence). The V segment lost 1 base and the J segment 5 bases; nucleotides outside the gene matches: 5. This CDR3 contains 17 residues. The CDR3 loop reads CASSLGTSGRSGDTQYF. In nucleotides, the CDR3 is TGTGCCAGCAGCTTAGGGACTAGCGGGAGGTCCGGAGATACGCAGTATTTT.

The V and J genes are TRBV9 and TRBJ1-5; D possibly corresponds to TRBD1 (5 bases). Germline V CDR1 and CDR2: SGDLS, YYNGEE. The ends were cut back, 3 bases at V and 3 bases at J, with 10 bases in the middle. The CDR3 is 14 residues long. The CDR3 bases are TGTGCCAGCAGCGCCGACAGTGCCAATCAGCCCCAGCATTTT. Its protein is CASSADSANQPQHF.

This chain connects TRBV19 to TRBJ2-1; D is uncertain. Trimming left V 2 bases short and J 10 bases short, with 9 bases between. This CDR3 has 12 amino acids. Germline-derived CDR1 and CDR2 are LNHDA and SQIVND (reference sequence). CDR3 protein: CASSIPPGEQFF. DNA of the CDR3: TGTGCCAGTAGTATACCTCCCGGGGAGCAGTTCTTC.

The V call is TRBV7-9, the J call TRBJ2-7, with TRBD2 matching over 7 bases. The CDR3 has 14 residues. Trimming took 5 bases from V and 3 from J; bases not matched to a gene: 7. Germline V gene data show CDR1 as SEHNR and CDR2 as FQNEAQ (reference sequence). The CDR3 loop is CASSRMGLFYEQYF. CDR3 bases: TGTGCCAGCAGCCGGATGGGACTATTCTACGAGCAGTACTTC.

The chain is built from TRBV20-1 and TRBJ2-1; D might be TRBD2 (5 bases). The CDR3 is 11 residues long. V was cut by 4 bases and J by 7 bases, with 8 bases left in between. Germline V gives CDR1 DFQATT, CDR2 SNEGSKA (reference sequence). CDR3 sequence reads: CSATDFNEQFF. The CDR3 nucleotides are TGCAGTGCTACGGACTTTAATGAGCAGTTCTTC.

As DNA, the CDR3 is TGTGCCAGCACCCTAAGCCGGGGGTTAGGGACTGAAGCTTTCTTT. It translates to CASTLSRGLGTEAFF. This chain joins TRBV6-5 and TRBJ1-1; tentative D call: TRBD1 (5 bases). V shed 7 bases and J shed 5 bases, with 20 bases lying between them. The germline CDR1 and CDR2 sequences are MNHEY and SVGAGI. The CDR3 contains 15 residues.

The gene calls are TRBV9 and TRBJ1-6, with TRBD1 identical over 9 bases. This CDR3 contains 16 residues. The trim removed 4 bases at V and 6 bases at J, leaving 8 bases unmatched. Germline CDR1 SGDLS, CDR2 YYNGEE. The CDR3 region has the DNA TGTGCCAGCAGCTCCCAGCGGACAGGGGTTAATTCACCCCTCCACTTT. Protein product: CASSSQRTGVNSPLHF.